This T cell receptor beta chain was obtained from a study of CD8 T cells in ankylosing spondylitis. Overall study findings and caveats: Fewer than ten highly homologous variants made up a TCR beta motif that seemed to typify ankylosing spondylitis blood. Peripheral blood held disease-linked clones only at relatively low frequency, and these were CD8+. Previous work reported some of these motif variants in the synovial fluid and blood of reactive arthritis. Significant enrichment of disease-linked clones was reportedly seen in matched ankylosing spondylitis synovial fluid.

This clonotype has a handful of counts. What it binds is not known. Libraries of TCR beta came from quantitative 5'-RACE with molecular barcodes. TCRdb passed the 5' RACE reads through MiXCR, listing each CDR3 protein once. This sample yields approximately 440,000 distinct CDR3 sequences, of which 15% to 20% are seen a single time; 0.85% to 1.3% belongs to the top ten. The receptor's source is a male donor with ankylosing spondylitis. The material sequenced was blood, either unsorted or a sorted T cell fraction (not recorded which).

DNA for the CDR3: TGTGCCAGCAGTTTAGGGACAGGGATGAACACTGAAGCTTTCTTT. As protein: CASSLGTGMNTEAFF. The chain combines TRBV12-3 or TRBV12-4 with TRBJ1-1; 8 bases are a match to TRBD1. V lost 1 base, J lost 0 bases, and 1 base stayed unmatched. The CDR3 covers 15 residues.